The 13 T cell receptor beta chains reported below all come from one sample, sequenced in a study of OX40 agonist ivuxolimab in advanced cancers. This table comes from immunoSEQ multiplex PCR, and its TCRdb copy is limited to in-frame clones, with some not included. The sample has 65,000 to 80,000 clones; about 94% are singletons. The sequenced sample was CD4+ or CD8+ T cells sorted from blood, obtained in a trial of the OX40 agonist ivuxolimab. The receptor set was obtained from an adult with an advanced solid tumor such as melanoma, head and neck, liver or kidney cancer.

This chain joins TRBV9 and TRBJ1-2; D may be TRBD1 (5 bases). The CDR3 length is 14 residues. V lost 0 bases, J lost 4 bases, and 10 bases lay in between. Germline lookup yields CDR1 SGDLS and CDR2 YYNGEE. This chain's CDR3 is CASSVAGTSYGYTF. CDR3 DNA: TGTGCCAGCAGCGTAGCCGGGACCAGCTATGGCTACACCTTC. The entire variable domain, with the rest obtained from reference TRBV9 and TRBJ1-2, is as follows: DSGVTQTPKHLITATGQRVTLRCSPRSGDLSVYWYQQSLDQGLQFLIQYYNGEERAKGNILERFSAQQFPDLHSELNLSSLELGDSALYFCASSVAGTSYGYTFGSGTRLTVV.

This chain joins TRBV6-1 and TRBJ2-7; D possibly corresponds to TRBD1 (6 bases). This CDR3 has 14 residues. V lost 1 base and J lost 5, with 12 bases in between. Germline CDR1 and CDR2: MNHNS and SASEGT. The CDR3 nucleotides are TGTGCCAGCAGTGAAGAATACAGGGCGGACGAGCAGTACTTC. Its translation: CASSEEYRADEQYF.

CDR3 nucleotides: TGTGCCAGCAGGTACATGACTCGCGAGCAGTACTTC. Protein product: CASRYMTREQYF. The chain carries TRBV6-1 and TRBJ2-7; D gene ambiguous. The CDR3 contains 12 residues. Germline V gives CDR1 MNHNS, CDR2 SASEGT. Trimming removed 6 bases at V and 6 bases at J, with 12 bases between.

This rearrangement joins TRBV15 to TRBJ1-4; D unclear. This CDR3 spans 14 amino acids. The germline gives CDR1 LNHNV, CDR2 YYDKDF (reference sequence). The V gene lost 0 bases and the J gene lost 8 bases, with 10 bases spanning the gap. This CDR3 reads CATSRDRGPEKLFF. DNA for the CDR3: TGTGCCACCAGCAGAGATCGAGGCCCGGAAAAACTGTTTTTT.

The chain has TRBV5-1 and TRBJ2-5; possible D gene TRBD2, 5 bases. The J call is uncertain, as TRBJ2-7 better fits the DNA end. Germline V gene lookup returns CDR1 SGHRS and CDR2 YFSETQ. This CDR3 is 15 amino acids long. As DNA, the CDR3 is TGCGCCAGCAGCCCCGGTGGCGGGTCGACCTACGAGCAGTACTTC. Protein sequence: CASSPGGGSTYEQYF.

The CDR3, as DNA: TGTGCCAGCAGCCTGAGCGGGAGGGCCGACGAGCAGTACTTC. It encodes CASSLSGRADEQYF. This chain joins TRBV11-2 and TRBJ2-7, with 10 positions matching TRBD2. This CDR3 is 14 amino acids long. V dropped 5 bases and J dropped 5; count of bases not matched to a gene: 6. Per the germline V gene, CDR1 is SGHAT and CDR2 is FQNNGV.

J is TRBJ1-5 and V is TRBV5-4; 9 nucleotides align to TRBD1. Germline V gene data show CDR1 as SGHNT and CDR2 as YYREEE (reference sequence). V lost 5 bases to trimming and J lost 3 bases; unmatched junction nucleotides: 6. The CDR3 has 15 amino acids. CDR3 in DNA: TGTGCCAGCAGTCCGGACAGGGGAGTCAATCAGCCCCAGCATTTT. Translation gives CASSPDRGVNQPQHF.

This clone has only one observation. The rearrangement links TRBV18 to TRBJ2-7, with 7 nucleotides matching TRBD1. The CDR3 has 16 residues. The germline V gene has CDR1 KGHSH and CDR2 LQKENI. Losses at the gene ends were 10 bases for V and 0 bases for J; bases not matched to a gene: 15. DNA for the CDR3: TGTGCCACTCCTATCCGAAGGGGGCCGGTCTCCTACGAGCAGTACTTC. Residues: CATPIRRGPVSYEQYF.

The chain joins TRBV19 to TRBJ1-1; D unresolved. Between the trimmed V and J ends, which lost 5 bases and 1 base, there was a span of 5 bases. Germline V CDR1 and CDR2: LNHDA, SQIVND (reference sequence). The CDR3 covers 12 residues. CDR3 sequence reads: CASSVPNTEAFF. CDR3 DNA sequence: TGTGCCAGTAGTGTCCCGAACACTGAAGCTTTCTTT.

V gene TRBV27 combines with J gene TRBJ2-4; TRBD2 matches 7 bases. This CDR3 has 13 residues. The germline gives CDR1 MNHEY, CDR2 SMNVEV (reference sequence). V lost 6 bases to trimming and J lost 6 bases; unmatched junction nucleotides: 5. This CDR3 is CASSGLVGNIQYF. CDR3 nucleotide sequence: TGTGCCAGCAGCGGACTAGTCGGAAACATTCAGTACTTC.

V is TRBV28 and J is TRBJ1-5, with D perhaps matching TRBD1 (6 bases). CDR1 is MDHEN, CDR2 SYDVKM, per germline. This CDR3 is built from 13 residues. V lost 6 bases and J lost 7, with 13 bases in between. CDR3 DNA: TGTGCCAGCAGCCCCAGGGGTCCCCAGCCCCAGCATTTT. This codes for CASSPRGPQPQHF.

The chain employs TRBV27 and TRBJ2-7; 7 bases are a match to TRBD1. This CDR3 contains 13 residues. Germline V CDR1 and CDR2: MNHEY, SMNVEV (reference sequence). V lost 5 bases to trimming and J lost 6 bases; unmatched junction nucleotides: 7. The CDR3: CASSLRQGVEQYF. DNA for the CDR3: TGTGCCAGCAGTCTAAGACAGGGTGTCGAGCAGTACTTC.

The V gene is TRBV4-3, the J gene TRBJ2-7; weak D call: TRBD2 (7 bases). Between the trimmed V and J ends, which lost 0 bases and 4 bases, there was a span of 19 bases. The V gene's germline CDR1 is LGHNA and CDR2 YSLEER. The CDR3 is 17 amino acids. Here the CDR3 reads CASSQDLGGGSSYEQYF. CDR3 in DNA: TGCGCCAGCAGCCAAGATCTAGGGGGGGGCTCCTCTTACGAGCAGTACTTC.